This section outlines one TCR beta chain sequence together with its context. The sample comes from a study of blood T cell repertoires in COVID-19. Study summary: The United States, Italy and Spain were the sources of the acute and convalescent COVID-19 samples. T cells, B-cell-depleted T cells, or PBMCs provided the cDNA or gDNA that served as material.

The CDR3 totals 18 residues. Looked up from germline, CDR1 is MDHEN and CDR2 is SYDVKM. V lost 3 bases and J lost 5, with 25 bases in between. In the original analysis: Reference gene primer amplification in the assay estimated nucleated cell counts. The repertoire was sequenced with immunoSEQ multiplex PCR; TCRdb's copy has only in-frame clones and lacks some. V and J calls and clone size are copied from that table; D and trimming were computed from the DNA. Of over 300,000 clones listed, around 87% are singletons. This chain uses TRBV28 with TRBJ1-2, with D uncertain. This receptor was identified in a man aged 18 to 29 with active or convalescent COVID-19. Sample: peripheral blood. The CDR3 sequence is CASSFSESQSRTLYGYTF. CDR3 nucleotides: TGTGCCAGCAGTTTTTCCGAGAGCCAATCGCGGACTCTTTATGGCTACACCTTC.